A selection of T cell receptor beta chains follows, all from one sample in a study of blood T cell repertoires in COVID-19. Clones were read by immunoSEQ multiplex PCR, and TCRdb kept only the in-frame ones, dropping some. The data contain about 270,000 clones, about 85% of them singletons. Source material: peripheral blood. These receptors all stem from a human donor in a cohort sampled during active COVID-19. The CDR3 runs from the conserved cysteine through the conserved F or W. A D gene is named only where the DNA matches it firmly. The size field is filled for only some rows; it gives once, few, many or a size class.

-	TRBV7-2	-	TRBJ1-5	CASSVYSNQPQHF	TGTGCCAGCAGCGTTTATAGCAATCAGCCCCAGCATTTT
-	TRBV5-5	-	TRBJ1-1	CASRSGGLMNTEAFF	TGTGCCAGCAGGTCGGGCGGGCTAATGAACACTGAAGCTTTCTTT
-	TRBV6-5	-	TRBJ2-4	CASRGGAKNIQYF	TGTGCCAGCCGGGGAGGAGCCAAAAACATTCAGTACTTC
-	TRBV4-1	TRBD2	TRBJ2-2	CASSQEYPGGGTGELFF	TGCGCCAGCAGCCAAGAGTACCCGGGGGGGGGTACCGGGGAGCTGTTTTTT
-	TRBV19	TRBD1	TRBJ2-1	CASSEKKGAYEQFF	TGTGCCAGTAGTGAGAAGAAGGGGGCCTATGAGCAGTTCTTC
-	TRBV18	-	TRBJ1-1	CASSQVRDTEAFF	TGTGCCAGCTCACAGGTCAGGGACACTGAAGCTTTCTTT
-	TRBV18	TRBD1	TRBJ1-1	CASSKGQGGTEAFF	TGTGCCAGCTCAAAGGGACAGGGTGGAACTGAAGCTTTCTTT
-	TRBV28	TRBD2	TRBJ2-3	CASSSLTSGDVYGTDTQYF	TGTGCCAGCAGTTCCCTGACTAGCGGGGATGTTTATGGCACAGATACGCAGTATTTT
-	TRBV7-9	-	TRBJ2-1	CASTISGATGMFNEQFF	TGTGCCAGCACCATCTCGGGAGCGACCGGGATGTTTAATGAGCAGTTCTTC
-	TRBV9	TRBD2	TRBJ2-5	CASSPRTSSETQYF	TGTGCCAGCAGCCCTCGGACTAGCTCCGAGACCCAGTACTTC
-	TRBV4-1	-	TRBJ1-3	CASSHPPGRSGNTIYF	TGCGCCAGCAGCCACCCCCCTGGCCGCTCTGGAAACACCATATATTTT
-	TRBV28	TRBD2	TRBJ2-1	CASSRFGTSGYNEQFF	TGTGCCAGCAGTCGCTTCGGGACTAGCGGCTACAATGAGCAGTTCTTC
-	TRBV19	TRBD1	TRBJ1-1	CASKTQGVLNTEAFF	TGTGCCAGTAAAACACAGGGGGTCCTGAACACTGAAGCTTTCTTT
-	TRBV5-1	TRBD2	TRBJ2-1	CASRVAGLNEQFF	TGCGCCAGCAGGGTAGCGGGATTAAATGAGCAGTTCTTC
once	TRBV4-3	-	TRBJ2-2	CASSQELARPTTTGELFF	TGCGCCAGCAGCCAAGAGCTAGCGAGACCCACGACGACCGGGGAGCTGTTTTTT
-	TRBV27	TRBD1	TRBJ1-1	CASSFGDRLNTEAFF	TGTGCCAGCAGTTTTGGGGACAGGCTGAACACTGAAGCTTTCTTT
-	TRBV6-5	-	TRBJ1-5	CASSYKGGQPQHF	TGTGCCAGCAGTTACAAAGGAGGTCAGCCCCAGCATTTT
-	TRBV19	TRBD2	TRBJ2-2	CASSRIAGSNTGELFF	TGTGCCAGTTCAAGAATAGCGGGGTCGAACACCGGGGAGCTGTTTTTT